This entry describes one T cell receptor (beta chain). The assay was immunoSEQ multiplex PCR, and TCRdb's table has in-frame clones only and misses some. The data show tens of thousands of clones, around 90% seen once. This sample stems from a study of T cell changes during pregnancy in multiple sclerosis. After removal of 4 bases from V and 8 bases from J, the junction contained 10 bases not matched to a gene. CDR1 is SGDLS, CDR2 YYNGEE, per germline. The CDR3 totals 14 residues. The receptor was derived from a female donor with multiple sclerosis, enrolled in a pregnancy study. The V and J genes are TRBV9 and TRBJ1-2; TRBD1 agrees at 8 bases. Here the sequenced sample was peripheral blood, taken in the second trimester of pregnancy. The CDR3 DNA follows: TGTGCCAGCAGCACCCAGACAGGGGTCGCGGGCTACACCTTC. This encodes CASSTQTGVAGYTF.